This T cell receptor beta chain was observed in a study of cytomegalovirus exposure and HLA in healthy donors. General study points: A later look showed TCR association rates differing by HLA locus, highest for DRB1 and lowest for HLA-C. Reportedly, diagnosis of cytomegalovirus status by the classifier showed high specificity and sensitivity.

This clone has only a few counts. Its antigen is unknown. PCR used 60 Vbeta primers and 13 Jbeta primers. Data came from immunoSEQ multiplex PCR; TCRdb stores just in-frame clones and leaves some out. The data show more than 95,000 clones, 9% to 10% seen once. This CDR3 region has 15 residues. The V end was cut by 5 bases, the J end by 2 bases, with 12 bases between. The germline gives CDR1 SEHNR, CDR2 FQNEAQ (reference sequence). This TCR was sampled from a young man in good health and CMV-seronegative. The sample was PBMCs. V usage is TRBV7-9 and J usage is TRBJ2-2, with D possibly matching TRBD2 (6 bases). The CDR3, as DNA: TGTGCCAGCAGCACCCGGGACTTAAACACCGGGGAGCTGTTTTTT. As protein: CASSTRDLNTGELFF. Together with reference TRBV7-9 and TRBJ2-2, the CDR3 gives the full variable domain: DTGVSQNPRHKITKRGQNVTFRCDPISEHNRLYWYRQTLGQGPEFLTYFQNEAQLEKSRLLSDRFSAERPKGSFSTLEIQRTEQGDSAMYLCASSTRDLNTGELFFGEGSRLTVL.